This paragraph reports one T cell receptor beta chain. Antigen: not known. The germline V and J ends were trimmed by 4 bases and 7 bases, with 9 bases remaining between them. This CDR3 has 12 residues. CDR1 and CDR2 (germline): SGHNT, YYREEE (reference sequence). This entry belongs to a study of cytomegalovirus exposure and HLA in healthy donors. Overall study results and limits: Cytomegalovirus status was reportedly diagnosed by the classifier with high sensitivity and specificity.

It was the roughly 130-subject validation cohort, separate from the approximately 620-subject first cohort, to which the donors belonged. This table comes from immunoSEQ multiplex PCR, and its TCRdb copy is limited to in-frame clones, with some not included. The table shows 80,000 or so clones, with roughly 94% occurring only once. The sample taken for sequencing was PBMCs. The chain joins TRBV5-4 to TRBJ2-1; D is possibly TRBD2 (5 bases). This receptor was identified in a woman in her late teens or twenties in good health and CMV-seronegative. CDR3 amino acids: CASSPGENEQFF. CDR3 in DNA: TGTGCCAGCAGCCCCGGGGAGAATGAGCAGTTCTTC.